This T cell receptor beta chain was sequenced in a study of T cell responses to AZD1222 COVID-19 vaccine (dated by TCRdb to 2020 to 2023). Background for the entire study: TCR sequencing was performed for 230 to 250 trial participants, of whom about 210 were given two doses of AZD1222 and some 26 were given two doses of MenACWY control vaccine. Enrollment into the trials was organized by age into subgroups of 18-55, 56-69 and 70-plus years, and those subgroups contained about 160, 30 and 59 TCR-sequenced participants, respectively.

Details on this clone: This receptor's antigen is unknown. There are no base qualities to consult, and no much larger clone falls within one base.

The CDR3 measures 14 amino acids from cysteine to phenylalanine. Only the CDR3 DNA is retained, 42 bases long and in frame from the first base. The V and J ends are trimmed by 3 bases and 8 bases, leaving 16 bases between them. CDR1 is given as SNHLY and CDR2 as FYNNEI, both from the germline V gene. The sample's time point label is to be understood as: about 28 days (+/-7) after the second vaccine dose. The sample's treatment or condition label is to be understood as: meningococcal conjugate vaccine given as trial control. The vaccinee samples were drawn from two UK trials, COV001 and COV002, one of which was a single-blind randomized controlled phase 2/3 trial testing AZD1222 (ChAdOx1 nCoV-19) in healthy adults. Trial participant PBMC samples were collected at day 0 and day 28 after the second dose for TCRbeta chain sequencing. The CDR3 regions of human TCRbeta chains were analyzed by immunosequencing. As for how the authors treated the data: TCRs in the repertoires were compared against a reference library of SARS-CoV-2-specific TCRs that had been generated with the MIRA antigen-specificity platform. Breadth was defined as the fraction of unique TCRs that were SARS-CoV-2-associated, and depth was defined as the fraction of total T cells that were SARS-CoV-2-associated. Using the MIRA data, each spike-specific TCR was assigned both to the spike region to which the TCR was reactive and to a CD4 or CD8 class. Log10-transformed breadth and depth values were compared by one-way ANOVA with Sidak's multiple comparisons tests. Not all clones reach the TCRdb copy of this immuneACCESS table, which keeps in-frame sequences only. Checked studies attribute under half of the gap to unresolved V genes and leave the rest unexplained. The V and J calls and clone size are taken from that table; D and trimming were inferred from the DNA. The sample table shows 200,000 to 250,000 clones, and roughly 94% are seen once. Of the sample, approximately 1.7% falls within the top ten clones.

Beyond this particular receptor, the publication reports: Vaccine-associated CD4 TCRs spanned the whole spike protein, with dominant responses in regions 160-218 and 743-854. Conclusions about previously exposed vaccinees are limited because only 5 or 6 AZD1222 recipients were SARS-CoV-2 seropositive at baseline. Because no day 14 peak-response samples were available, repertoires were characterized only after the peak T cell response. Reportedly, close to half of the unique spike-specific TCRs recognized epitopes lying outside the regions that are mutated in the B.1.351 and B.1.1.7 variants. Most participants were white British and females outnumbered males, and the authors suggested that clonal diversity may have been underestimated. After two AZD1222 doses, both the breadth and the depth of spike-specific TCRs were significantly higher than at day 0 and than in MenACWY recipients. The 56-69-year group was small, and its depth increase did not reach significance, likely because of low power.

The rearranged segments are TRBV2 and TRBJ1-2; TRBD1 is a possible D gene, resting on 6 matching bases. This TCR came from an adult who received the MenACWY meningococcal vaccine as a control. Specimen: peripheral blood, collected 28 days after the second dose of the MenACWY control vaccine. The CDR3: CASSDPGGIGGYTF. The sequence in DNA is TGTGCCAGCAGTGACCCCGGGGGCATAGGAGGCTACACCTTC.